This entry describes one TCR beta chain. Its antigen is currently not known. The junction departs from the called germline gene at one end, perhaps through a read error. RNA was isolated from bulk unsorted tissue, and RNA quality was assessed with a NanoDrop ND-1000 and an Agilent 2100. The normal lung samples consisted of distant non-tumor tissue collected more than 3 cm from the tumor edge. Newly diagnosed lung cancer patients without prior chemotherapy who had been admitted for thoracic surgery in China between August and November 2014 were enrolled as donors. The study excluded patients who had received radiotherapy or chemotherapy before or who had another cancer at the same time. Pieces of surgical tissue measuring roughly 1-2.1 cm3 were kept in RNAlater solution and held at -80 degrees C until needed. The CDR3 numbers 13 residues from cysteine through phenylalanine. Only the CDR3 DNA is retained, 39 bases long and in frame from the first base. The germline V gene (reference sequence) gives CDR1 as SGHNT and CDR2 as YYREEE.

Library generation was performed with multiplex PCR. The listed sequencing device is Illumina HiSeq 2500. TCRbeta libraries were constructed through three rounds of nested PCR with primers (Table S4) according to protocols modified from ARM-PCR. Before sequencing, PCR products in the 200-500 bp range were cut out of the gel and cleaned up using the QIAquick gel extraction kit. In the paper's pipeline: Reads were cleaned using Trimmomatic, were merged into complete CDR3 sequences using FLASH, and were assigned to V(D)J germline segments using MiTCR. Clonal diversity was calculated as the inverse Simpson's index using VDJtools. In-frame sequences without a premature stop codon were defined as productive reads. The public reads were quality trimmed at Q25 with fastp and then assembled into clones with MiXCR by TCRdb, keeping productive beta chains. A single entry per CDR3 protein holds the most common genes and DNA from its merged rows. TCRdb, not the authors, supplied the V and J calls. This sample is represented by 90,000 to 100,000 distinct CDR3 sequences; 80% of them were singletons. Clones ranked in the top ten supply roughly 33% of the sample.

These data belong to a study of tumor and adjacent non-tumor tissue in lung cancer listed by TCRdb under 2018. In the study overall: The cohort included more than 9 adenocarcinoma, a couple of squamous cell carcinoma and 1 small cell lung cancer patients. Sequencing produced fewer than 150,000,000 productive TCRbeta reads in total, an average of about 4 million reads per sample. Bulk TCRbeta repertoires were compared between lung tumor tissue and matched distant non-tumor lung tissue obtained from more than twelve lung cancer patients. The approximately 15 enrolled patients, of whom about 10 were men and 5 were women, were aged roughly 30 to 85 years and were diagnosed with TNM stage I to III disease. TCRbeta CDR3 sequencing was performed on thirty paired specimens, with one tumor sample and one normal lung sample collected per patient. The research as a whole found: Because peripheral blood was not sequenced, blood TCRbeta repertoires in the lung cancer patients of the study were not examined. Significantly higher TCR diversity (inverse Simpson) was observed in tumor tissue than in normal lung tissue (approximately 430 vs 150, P = 0.0075, Mann-Whitney U test). The sequencing platform is not named in the methods, and unique molecular identifiers are not mentioned. TCR diversity was significantly higher in younger patients, and higher tumor TCR diversity was associated with shorter overall and disease-free survival. In normal lung, the top 100 clones accounted for a significantly larger cumulative share of the repertoire than in tumor tissue. Only approximately 14 patients were in the cohort, and the authors stated that larger samples and more detailed clinical data are needed.

The chain links TRBV5-4 with TRBJ2-3, with a weak D call of TRBD1 (5 bases match). Sequencing was done on a sample of distant non-tumor lung tissue. The sequence came from a man in his sixties with small cell lung cancer. Here the CDR3 is given as CACSPLTADTQYF. The bases are TGTGCCTGCAGCCCGCTGACAGCAGATACCCAGTATTTT. The full variable domain, with segments outside the CDR3 supplied by the reference TRBV5-4 and TRBJ2-3 proteins, appears as ETGVTQSPTHLIKTRGQQVTLRCSSQSGHNTVSWYQQALGQGPQFIFQYYREEENGRGNFPPRFSGLQFPNYSSELNVNALELDDSALYLCACSPLTADTQYFGPGTRLTVL.